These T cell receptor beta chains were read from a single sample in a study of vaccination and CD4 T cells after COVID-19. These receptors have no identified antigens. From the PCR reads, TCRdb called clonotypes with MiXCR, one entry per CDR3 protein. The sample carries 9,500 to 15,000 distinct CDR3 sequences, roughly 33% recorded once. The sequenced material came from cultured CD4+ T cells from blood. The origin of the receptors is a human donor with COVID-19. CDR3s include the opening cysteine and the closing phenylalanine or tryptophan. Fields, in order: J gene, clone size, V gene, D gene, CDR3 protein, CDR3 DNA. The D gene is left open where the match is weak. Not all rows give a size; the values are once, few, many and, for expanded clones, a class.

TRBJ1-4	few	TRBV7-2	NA	CASTAGGAGDEKLFF	TGTGCCAGCACCGCCGGGGGGGCTGGAGATGAAAAACTGTTTTTT
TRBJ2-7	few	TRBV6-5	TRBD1	CASSYSTGYPSYEQYF	TGTGCCAGCAGTTACTCGACAGGGTACCCCTCCTACGAGCAGTACTTC
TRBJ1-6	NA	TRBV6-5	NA	CASSYSGYPAPLHF	TGTGCCAGCAGTTACTCAGGGTATCCGGCACCCCTCCACTTT
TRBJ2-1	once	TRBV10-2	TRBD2	CASIGLAGGSVYNEQFF	TGCGCCAGCATAGGACTAGCGGGGGGCTCCGTCTACAATGAGCAGTTCTTC
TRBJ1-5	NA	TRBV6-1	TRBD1	CASGQGINQPQHF	TGTGCCAGCGGACAGGGGATAAATCAGCCCCAGCATTTT
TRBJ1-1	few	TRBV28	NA	CASSSLTNTEAFF	TGTGCCAGCAGTTCCCTCACTAACACTGAAGCTTTCTTT
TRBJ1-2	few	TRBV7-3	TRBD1	CASSPGQGQFGYTF	TGTGCCAGCAGCCCTGGACAGGGACAGTTTGGCTACACCTTC
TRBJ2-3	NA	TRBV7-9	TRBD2	CASSAGTSGGASLQDTQYF	TGTGCCAGCAGCGCTGGGACTAGCGGGGGGGCCTCCCTCCAAGATACGCAGTATTTT
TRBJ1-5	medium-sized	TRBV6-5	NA	CASSYAGGNQPQHF	TGTGCCAGCAGTTACGCGGGGGGCAATCAGCCCCAGCATTTT
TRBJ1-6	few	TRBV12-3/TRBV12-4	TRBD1	CASRTGTGSNSPLHF	TGTGCCAGCAGAACCGGGACAGGGTCAAATTCACCCCTCCACTTT
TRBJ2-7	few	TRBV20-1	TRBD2	CSANLGTSGTYEQYF	TGCAGTGCTAACCTAGGGACTAGCGGCACCTACGAGCAGTACTTC
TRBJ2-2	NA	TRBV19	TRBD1	CASWTGGTGELFF	TGTGCCAGTTGGACAGGGGGCACCGGGGAGCTGTTTTTT
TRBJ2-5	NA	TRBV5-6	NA	CASSLVGRKQETQYF	TGTGCCAGCAGCTTGGTGGGGAGAAAACAAGAGACCCAGTACTTC
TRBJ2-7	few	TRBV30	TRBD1	CAWSLGDRGYEQYF	TGTGCCTGGAGTCTTGGGGACAGGGGATACGAGCAGTACTTC
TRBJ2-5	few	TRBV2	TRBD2	CASRGGGGLGETQYF	TGTGCCAGCAGGGGAGGCGGGGGTCTGGGTGAGACCCAGTACTTC
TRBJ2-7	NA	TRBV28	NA	CASRQTAYEQYF	TGTGCCAGCAGACAGACTGCCTACGAGCAGTACTTC
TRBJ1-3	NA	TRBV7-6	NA	CASSSDGAGTSSGNTIYF	TGTGCCAGCAGCTCAGACGGCGCTGGGACCAGCTCCGGAAACACCATATATTTT
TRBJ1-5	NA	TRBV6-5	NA	CASSLNGRGSKQPQHF	TGTGCCAGCAGTTTAAACGGGAGGGGTTCTAAGCAGCCCCAGCATTTT
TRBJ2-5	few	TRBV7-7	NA	CASSSDWQETQYF	TGTGCTAGCAGCTCGGACTGGCAAGAGACCCAGTACTTC
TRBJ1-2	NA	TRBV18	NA	CASSGLGSDYYGYTF	TGTGCCAGCTCAGGTTTAGGCAGCGACTACTATGGCTACACCTTC
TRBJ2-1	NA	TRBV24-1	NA	CATSDPTRQEQFF	TGTGCCACCAGTGATCCTACCCGACAGGAGCAGTTCTTC
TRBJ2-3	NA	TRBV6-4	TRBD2	CASSPLAGEITDTQYF	TGTGCCAGCAGTCCCCTAGCGGGGGAAATAACAGATACGCAGTATTTT
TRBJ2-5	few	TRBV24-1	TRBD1	CATSVSQGAGETQYF	TGTGCCACCAGCGTTTCACAGGGGGCAGGAGAGACCCAGTACTTC
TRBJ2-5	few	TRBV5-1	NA	CASSGRHGGGETQYF	TGCGCCAGCAGCGGCCGACACGGGGGAGGCGAGACCCAGTACTTC
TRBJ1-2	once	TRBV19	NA	CASSISETGRWGYTF	TGTGCCAGTAGTATTAGCGAGACTGGCAGGTGGGGCTACACCTTC
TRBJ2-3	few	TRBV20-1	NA	CSANGGEGNTQYF	TGCAGTGCTAATGGCGGGGAAGGCAATACGCAGTATTTT
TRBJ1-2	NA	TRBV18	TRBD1	CASSPSQQGAKGYTF	TGTGCCAGCTCACCGTCTCAGCAGGGGGCGAAAGGCTACACCTTC
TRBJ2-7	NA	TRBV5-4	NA	CASSPAVEGDEQYF	TGTGCCAGCAGCCCGGCTGTAGAGGGGGACGAGCAGTACTTC
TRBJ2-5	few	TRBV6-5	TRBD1	CASSYSTGFETQYF	TGTGCCAGCAGTTACTCGACAGGGTTTGAGACCCAGTACTTC
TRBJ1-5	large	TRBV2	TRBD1	CASSEGQTYQPQHF	TGTGCCAGCTCTGAGGGACAGACCTATCAGCCCCAGCATTTT
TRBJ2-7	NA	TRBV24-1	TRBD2	CATSDVREGRSYEQYF	TGTGCCACCAGTGATGTGAGGGAGGGACGCTCCTACGAGCAGTACTTC
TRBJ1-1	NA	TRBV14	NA	CASSQEGAGALNTEAFF	TGTGCCAGCAGCCAAGAAGGTGCAGGGGCATTGAACACTGAAGCTTTCTTT
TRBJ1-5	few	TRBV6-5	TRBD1	CASSSLTGTAVADQPQHF	TGTGCCAGCAGTTCGCTCACCGGGACAGCAGTAGCAGATCAGCCCCAGCATTTT
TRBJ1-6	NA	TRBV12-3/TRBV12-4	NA	CASRGAGRDSPLHF	TGTGCCAGCAGAGGGGCCGGGAGGGATTCACCCCTCCACTTT
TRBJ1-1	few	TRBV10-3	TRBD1	CATLGQGDTEAFF	TGTGCCACCCTGGGACAGGGAGACACTGAAGCTTTCTTT
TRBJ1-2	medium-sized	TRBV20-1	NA	CSAPPEGPYGYTF	TGCAGTGCTCCCCCCGAGGGGCCCTATGGCTACACCTTC
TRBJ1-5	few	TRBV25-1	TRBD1	CASRDKTGGYQPQHF	TGTGCCAGCAGAGACAAAACAGGGGGCTATCAGCCCCAGCATTTT
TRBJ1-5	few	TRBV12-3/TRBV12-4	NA	CASSYQRGGNQPQHF	TGTGCCAGCAGTTACCAAAGGGGCGGAAATCAGCCCCAGCATTTT
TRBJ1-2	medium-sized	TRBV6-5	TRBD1	CASSSITGGYGYTF	TGTGCCAGCAGTTCCATTACAGGGGGGTATGGCTACACCTTC
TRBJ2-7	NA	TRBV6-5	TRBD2	CASSLLAGEQYF	TGTGCCAGCAGTTTACTAGCGGGCGAGCAGTACTTC
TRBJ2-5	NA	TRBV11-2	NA	CASSLDLSQETQYF	TGTGCCAGCAGCTTAGACCTATCCCAAGAGACCCAGTACTTC
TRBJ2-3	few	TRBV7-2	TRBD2	CASSRTSGGAGDTQYF	TGTGCCAGCAGCCGGACTAGCGGGGGGGCGGGAGATACGCAGTATTTT
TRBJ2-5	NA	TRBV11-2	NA	CASSLGSRVETQYF	TGTGCCAGCAGCTTAGGTTCTCGGGTTGAGACCCAGTACTTC
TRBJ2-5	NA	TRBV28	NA	CASVGARLGETQYF	TGTGCCAGCGTAGGGGCTAGGCTGGGGGAGACCCAGTACTTC
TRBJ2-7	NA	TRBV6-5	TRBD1	CASSYPGQAGQYF	TGTGCCAGCAGTTACCCCGGACAGGCCGGGCAGTACTTC